These 21 T cell receptor beta chains were all obtained from the same sample, sequenced in a study of CD8 T cells in Susac syndrome. The authors reverse transcribed 0.5 to 1 ug RNA with random hexamers. TCRdb independently ran MiXCR on the immunoSEQ multiplex PCR reads; one entry per CDR3 protein. The table has a few hundred thousand distinct CDR3 sequences, 95% seen once. The sample comprised CD4+ T cells from PBMCs. All receptors come from a human donor with multiple sclerosis.

The chain employs TRBV30 and TRBJ1-5; D unclear. CDR3 length: 14 amino acids. V shed 0 bases and J shed 0 bases, with 6 bases lying between them. Germline CDR1 GTSNPN, CDR2 SVGIG (reference sequence). The CDR3 loop reads CAWSVQISNQPQHF. The CDR3, as DNA: TGTGCCTGGAGTGTTCAGATTAGCAATCAGCCCCAGCATTTT.

This chain's CDR3 is CASSRSQYAQYF. The CDR3 DNA reads as TGTGCCAGCAGCCGATCGCAATATGCGCAGTATTTT. This rearrangement joins TRBV3-1 to TRBJ2-3; D not resolved. Between the trimmed V and J ends, which lost 4 bases and 10 bases, there was a span of 12 bases. Germline values: CDR1 LGHDT, CDR2 YNNKEL (reference sequence). The CDR3 is 12 residues long.

The V and J genes are TRBV6-6 and TRBJ1-5, with D perhaps TRBD1 (5 bases). Trimming left V 0 bases short and J 3 bases short, with 12 bases between. Germline V gives CDR1 MNHNY, CDR2 SVGAGI (reference sequence). CDR3 length equals 16 residues. CDR3 region: CASSYSRQNLNQPQHF. DNA for the CDR3: TGTGCCAGCAGTTACTCGAGACAGAACCTCAATCAGCCCCAGCATTTT.

The rearrangement joins TRBV28 to TRBJ2-2; unclear D gene. The ends were cut back, 2 bases at V and 4 bases at J, with 5 bases in the middle. This CDR3 region has 13 residues. The germline gives CDR1 MDHEN, CDR2 SYDVKM. The CDR3: CASSLSFTGELFF. CDR3 nucleotide sequence: TGTGCCAGCAGTTTAAGCTTCACCGGGGAGCTGTTTTTT.

The chain carries TRBV30 and TRBJ1-1, with D possibly TRBD1 on 6 matching bases. Germline V gene lookup returns CDR1 GTSNPN and CDR2 SVGIG (reference sequence). The CDR3 totals 14 residues. V was shortened by 4 bases and J by 1 base, with 13 bases between the two germline ends. In DNA, the CDR3 is TGTGCCTGGACCTCAGGACAGACGAACACTGAAGCTTTCTTT. This encodes CAWTSGQTNTEAFF.

Comments on this clonotype: One end of the junction fails to match germline, which may point to a read error. CDR3 nucleotides: TGTGCCAGCAGCTTGTTTGCGACAACCAATATAGCCAAGAACATTCAGTACTTC. Translated: CASSLFATTNIAKNIQYF. This rearrangement joins TRBV5-6 to TRBJ2-4, with D unresolved. The germline CDR1 and CDR2 sequences are SGHDT and YYEEEE. The CDR3 is 18 amino acids.

This chain's CDR3 is CAGGGIEAFF. The DNA of the CDR3 is TGTGCCGGTGGGGGGATTGAAGCTTTCTTT. The chain is built from TRBV30 and TRBJ1-1; D possibly corresponds to TRBD1 (5 bases). Trimming shortened V by 8 bases and J by 7 bases, and 11 bases separated the two germline ends. Germline V CDR1 and CDR2: GTSNPN, SVGIG (reference sequence). This CDR3 spans 10 amino acids. Full variable domain (outside the CDR3, taken from reference TRBV30 and TRBJ1-1): SQTIHQWPATLVQPVGSPLSLECTVEGTSNPNLYWYRQAAGRGLQLLFYSVGIGQISSEVPQNLSASRPQDRQFILSSKKLLLSDSGFYLCAGGGIEAFFGQGTRLTVV.

This rearrangement joins TRBV11-2 to TRBJ1-3; D not certain. Trimming left V 3 bases short and J 3 bases short, with 3 bases between. This CDR3 contains 12 residues. Looked up from germline, CDR1 is SGHAT and CDR2 is FQNNGV. CDR3 residues: CASSFVGNTIYF. The CDR3 DNA follows: TGTGCCAGCAGCTTTGTTGGAAACACCATATATTTT.

The chain carries TRBV20-1 and TRBJ2-1; 8 nucleotides agree with TRBD2. Germline values: CDR1 DFQATT, CDR2 SNEGSKA (reference sequence). The CDR3 is made up of 15 amino acids. With 5 bases clipped from V and 6 bases from J, the junction kept 12 bases outside the gene matches. For the CDR3, the DNA is TGCAGTGCTCCCTTGGGCGGGGGGCACGCCAATGAGCAGTTCTTC. Translated: CSAPLGGGHANEQFF.

The chain links TRBV7-2 to TRBJ1-4; D possibly corresponds to TRBD1 (5 bases). CDR1 is SGHTA, CDR2 FQGNSA, per germline. Trimming pared 6 bases from V and 5 bases from J, leaving 13 bases between. The CDR3 covers 14 residues. CDR3 DNA sequence: TGTGCCAGCAGATTGGGGGGTTGGAATGAAAAACTGTTTTTT. This encodes CASRLGGWNEKLFF.

V is TRBV20-1 and J is TRBJ1-5; D not resolved. Per the germline V gene, CDR1 is DFQATT and CDR2 is SNEGSKA (reference sequence). This CDR3 spans 14 amino acids. V was shortened by 5 bases and J by 6 bases, with 17 bases between the two germline ends. CDR3 coding DNA: TGCAGTGCTTCCATCGCGATGGACGGTCAGCCCCAGCATTTT. It encodes CSASIAMDGQPQHF.

This chain joins TRBV15 and TRBJ2-5; D might be TRBD1 (6 bases). The CDR3 sequence is 14 residues long. The ends were cut back, 3 bases at V and 0 bases at J, with 8 bases in the middle. Looked up from germline, CDR1 is LNHNV and CDR2 is YYDKDF (reference sequence). CDR3 nucleotide sequence: TGTGCCACCAGCAGGGACAGTTACCAAGAGACCCAGTACTTC. This encodes CATSRDSYQETQYF.

The chain is built from TRBV29-1 and TRBJ2-5, with D perhaps matching TRBD2 (5 bases). This CDR3 has 13 residues. Germline-derived CDR1 and CDR2 are SQVTM and ANQGSEA. V was trimmed by 1 base and J by 6 bases, leaving 12 bases between them. The CDR3 bases are TGCAGCGTTGAAGGCCCAGCGGTGCAGACCCAGTACTTC. Its protein product is CSVEGPAVQTQYF.

The chain uses TRBV9 and TRBJ2-5; unclear D gene. The CDR3 has 15 amino acids. V lost 0 bases and J 5 bases, leaving 14 bases between the germline ends. Per the germline V gene, CDR1 is SGDLS and CDR2 is YYNGEE. As DNA, the CDR3 is TGTGCCAGCAGCGTAGCTACCCTAGTCAGCGAGACCCAGTACTTC. Protein sequence: CASSVATLVSETQYF.

This chain uses TRBV27 with TRBJ2-1; 7 positions match TRBD1. Germline lookup yields CDR1 MNHEY and CDR2 SMNVEV (reference sequence). This CDR3 is 15 amino acids long. Trimming cost V 3 bases and J 6 bases; bases outside gene matches: 8. The CDR3 is CASSFLRTGGNEQFF. In DNA form, the CDR3 reads TGTGCCAGCAGTTTTCTTAGGACAGGCGGCAATGAGCAGTTCTTC.

This chain joins TRBV25-1 and TRBJ2-1, with TRBD2 identical over 11 bases. With V trimmed by 2 bases and J by 5 bases, 8 bases remained unmatched. Per germline, CDR1 MGHDK and CDR2 SYGVNS. The CDR3 spans 17 residues. CDR3 DNA: TGTGCCAGCAGTGAAGAGGCTAGCGGGGGGTTCCACAATGAGCAGTTCTTC. Protein: CASSEEASGGFHNEQFF.

This chain links TRBV20-1 with TRBJ2-1; the D is unclear. V lost 3 bases and J lost 5, with 8 bases in between. Germline loops: CDR1 DFQATT, CDR2 SNEGSKA (reference sequence). There are 12 residues in the CDR3. Here the CDR3 reads CSASIGNNEQFF. CDR3 nucleotide sequence: TGCAGTGCTAGTATCGGAAACAATGAGCAGTTCTTC.

CDR3 sequence: CASSLRQDPTYEQYF. In DNA, the CDR3 is TGTGCCAGCAGTTTACGGCAGGACCCCACCTACGAGCAGTACTTC. The rearrangement joins TRBV12-3 or TRBV12-4 to TRBJ2-7; D is uncertain. Trimming stripped 2 bases from V and 2 bases from J, with 13 bases between. This CDR3 contains 15 residues.

The rearrangement uses TRBV6-6 and TRBJ1-1; D call uncertain. The germline V and J ends were trimmed by 7 bases and 5 bases, with 17 bases remaining between them. The CDR3 has 14 residues. The germline V gene has CDR1 MNHNY and CDR2 SVGAGI (reference sequence). As DNA, the CDR3 is TGTGCCAGCACCCCCGCGGCCTCGGGAACTGAAGCTTTCTTT. Encoded protein: CASTPAASGTEAFF.

The chain uses TRBV25-1 and TRBJ2-5, with a possible D match to TRBD1 (7 bases). V lost 1 base and J lost 5, with 11 bases in between. The CDR3 runs 14 residues. CDR1 and CDR2 (germline): MGHDK, SYGVNS. The CDR3 loop is CASSELEGAETQYF. The CDR3 DNA follows: TGTGCCAGCAGTGAATTGGAGGGGGCGGAGACCCAGTACTTC.

V and J are TRBV29-1 and TRBJ1-1, with TRBD1 as a possible D gene (5 bases). Looked up from germline, CDR1 is SQVTM and CDR2 is ANQGSEA. V dropped 8 bases and J dropped 2 bases, with 15 bases sitting between them. This CDR3 is 13 amino acids long. The CDR3 protein is CSISSGGNTEAFF. CDR3 nucleotide sequence: TGCAGCATCTCAAGTGGGGGAAACACTGAAGCTTTCTTT.